This T cell receptor beta chain comes out of a study of blood T cell repertoires in COVID-19. Profiled with immunoSEQ multiplex PCR; TCRdb holds only in-frame clones, not every one. The repertoire holds about 94,000 clones, with approximately 79% as singletons. In this sample, this clone turned up once. The source material was peripheral blood. This TCR was recovered from a man between 65 and 85 years old with COVID-19, enrolled during active disease.

CDR3 region: CATGVSASGEQYF. Written as DNA, the CDR3 is TGTGCCACCGGGGTTTCAGCTAGCGGAGAGCAGTACTTC. This chain joins TRBV24-1 and TRBJ2-7, with 7 nucleotides matching TRBD2. V lost 9 bases, J lost 7 bases, and 11 bases stayed unmatched. The CDR3 loop spans 13 amino acids. Germline V gene lookup returns CDR1 KGHDR and CDR2 SFDVKD.